This TCR beta chain was observed in a study of vaccination effects on CD4 cells after COVID-19. Study-wide context: With approximately 9.6 ug/ml peptides and around 9.6 IU/ml IL-2, approximately 2.1 million PBMC per well were cultured.

Study results and limitations: In vaccinees who were healthy, merely 1 out of 255 vaccine-induced clones cross-reacted with common cold coronaviruses.

Comments on this clone: Its antigen is currently unknown.

The germline V gene encodes CDR1 MNHEY and CDR2 SMNVEV (reference sequence). V gave up 3 bases and J gave up 7 bases, with 21 bases separating them. There are 16 residues in the CDR3. Cells that had been cultured for 10 days were the source of isolated CD4+ T cells. Each participant received a vaccine that was either BNT162b2 or mRNA-1273, given as two doses. Cultures received IL-2 medium that replaced half the medium on days 3 and 7. Repertoires were generated with immunoSEQ multiplex PCR, while TCRdb's copy carries only in-frame clones and drops some. The sample shows under 35,000 clones, 70% to 85% of them seen only once.

The sample here was CD4+ T cells from PBMCs cultured without peptide, taken after COVID-19 vaccination. This receptor was obtained from a human donor who received a COVID-19 vaccine. The chain combines TRBV27 with TRBJ1-2; possible D gene TRBD1, 5 bases. The CDR3 region has the DNA TGTGCCAGCAGTTTCGCAGGGTATAGGTCCTCCTTTGGCTACACCTTC. Translating it yields CASSFAGYRSSFGYTF.